This T cell receptor beta chain was found in a study of identical twins. Points from the study as a whole: The presence of invariant MAIT and iNKT cells could partly confound analyses of zero-insertion sequences.

In its sample, this clonotype was seen a few times. Antigen specificity is unknown. A template switching step contributed a universal primer site, while unique molecular identifiers were present in the cDNA. One entry per CDR3 protein results from TCRdb running MiXCR on the 5' RACE reads. The top ten hold 5.1% of the sample, which has about 210,000 distinct CDR3 sequences, roughly 9.4% seen once. This CDR3 comprises 16 residues. The ends lost 0 bases at V and 4 bases at J; junction bases unmatched: 5. Germline values: CDR1 SGDLS, CDR2 YYNGEE. This rearrangement joins TRBV9 to TRBJ2-1, with TRBD2 matching over 9 bases. The TCR originated in a woman aged 18-30 years in good health. The sample was memory (CD45RO+) T cells sorted from blood. The CDR3 loop is CASSVVSGSIYNEQFF. In DNA form, the CDR3 reads TGTGCCAGCAGCGTAGTTAGCGGGAGTATATACAATGAGCAGTTCTTC. The full variable domain, in which reference TRBV9 and TRBJ2-1 provide the parts outside the CDR3, is DSGVTQTPKHLITATGQRVTLRCSPRSGDLSVYWYQQSLDQGLQFLIQYYNGEERAKGNILERFSAQQFPDLHSELNLSSLELGDSALYFCASSVVSGSIYNEQFFGPGTRLTVL.